This T cell receptor (beta chain) was found in a study of shared clonotypes between healthy human individuals (dated by TCRdb to 2020 to 2022). At the level of the whole study: A few men and a couple of women, aged 18 to 49 years, made up the cohort. Blood TCR repertoires of roughly 5 healthy adults were deeply sequenced to estimate repertoire size and the extent of clonotype sharing between individuals. To increase sequencing depth and limit assay-specific biases, TCR repertoire library preparation and sequencing were carried out by different laboratories using diverse techniques. Between about 0.85 and 9.5 billion PBMCs per donor were obtained by leukapheresis.

Using the deep immunoSEQ assay, TCR CDR3 regions were amplified from genomic DNA by multiplex PCR. Extracted genomic DNA from each cell subset was distributed evenly across all wells of several immunoSEQ 96-well plates, and each plate was treated as a replicate. For unsorted PBMC, 250 to 300 ng genomic DNA, equal to tens of thousands of T cell genomes, was loaded into each replicate PCR. Ten immunoSEQ deep assay plates were used to sequence unsorted PBMC genomic DNA. The purified libraries were quantified using a Qubit 3.0 fluorometer, sized with a Bioanalyzer 2100, and then quantified again using the KAPA Library Quantification kit. A separate single-read 150-cycle Illumina NextSeq 550 flow cell was used to sequence each immunoSEQ 96-well plate. Per the source publication's procedure: Because the immunoSEQ output included only junctional sequences and no quality scores, the filtering could not be the same as the filtering used for full-length reads. To assign V/J genes and CDR3, sequences were annotated against IMGT germline references using PyIR, a Python wrapper for IgBLAST v1.9. Reads were filtered out if the reads had weak V/J assignments (E-value above 1e-6), no CDR3, stop codons, out-of-frame junctions, or ambiguous translated residues. V3J clonotypes were defined by identical inferred V gene, J gene, and CDR3 amino acid sequence. To compute the percentage overlap between repertoires, the number of shared unique clonotypes was divided by the size of the smaller repertoire. Repertoire richness was assessed with RTK rarefaction, the Chao1 estimator, and Recon v2.1 estimates of unobserved clonotypes. TCRdb's version of the immuneACCESS table is confined to in-frame rearrangements and falls short of the full clone set. An unresolved V gene accounts for under half of the shortfall where checked; the remainder is of unknown origin. The DNA was the basis for D and trimming; V, J and clone size are from that table. The sample table records around 500,000 clones; more than 75% of these occur just once. In total, the top ten clones hold over 10% of the sample.

This clone was found a few times. Its antigen remains unidentified. Per-nucleotide qualities are absent, and no much larger clonotype sits a single base away. The CDR3 measures 16 amino acids from cysteine to phenylalanine. CDR3 DNA only is kept here, 48 bases in frame from base 1. The V end gives up 2 bases and the J end 15 bases, leaving 17 bases in the junction not matched to a gene. CDR1 and CDR2 were assigned from the germline V gene as MDHEN and SYDVKM. Overall results and qualifications from the work: Based on pairwise subsampling, the degree of clonotype sharing among donors was expected to be affected by sequencing depth. Because the study included a small number of donors, the genetic and exposure-history diversity represented was limited. Sampling was restricted to blood, and TCR repertoires in tissue are likely to differ from TCR repertoires in blood.

Donors were healthy HIV-negative adults with no recently reported acute infections or vaccinations. Only Caucasian adults living in Nashville, Tennessee, USA were represented among the donors. For unsorted samples, tens of millions of PBMCs were counted and genomic DNA was extracted with the QIAamp DNA Blood Mini kit. After blood collection by leukapheresis, PBMCs were isolated using Ficoll-Histopaque density gradient centrifugation and then cryopreserved in the vapor phase of liquid nitrogen. The sample comprised PBMCs. The receptor chain draws on TRBV28 and TRBJ2-1; TRBD2 fits 9 bases in the junction. This TCR was sampled from a woman aged 40 to 55 in good health. Some clones in this sample may be carry-over from other donors' samples. The CDR3: CASSLETSGRALTRFF. The DNA reads TGTGCCAGCAGTTTAGAGACTAGCGGTAGGGCTCTTACTCGGTTCTTC.